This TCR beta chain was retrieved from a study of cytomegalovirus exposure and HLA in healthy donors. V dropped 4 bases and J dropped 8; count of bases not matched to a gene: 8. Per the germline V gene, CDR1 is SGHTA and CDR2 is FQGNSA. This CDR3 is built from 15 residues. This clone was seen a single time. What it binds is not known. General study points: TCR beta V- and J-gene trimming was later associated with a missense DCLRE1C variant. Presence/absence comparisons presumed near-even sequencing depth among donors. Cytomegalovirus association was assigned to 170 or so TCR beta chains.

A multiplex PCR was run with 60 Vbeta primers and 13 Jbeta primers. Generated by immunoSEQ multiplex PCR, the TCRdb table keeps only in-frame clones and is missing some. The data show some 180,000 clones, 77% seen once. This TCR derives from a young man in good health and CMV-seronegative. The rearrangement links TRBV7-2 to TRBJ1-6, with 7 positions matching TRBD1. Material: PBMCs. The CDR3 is CASSWEQGRDSPLHF. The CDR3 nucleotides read TGTGCCAGCAGCTGGGAACAGGGGCGGGATTCACCCCTCCACTTT.